This T cell receptor (beta chain) was captured by sequencing in a study of identifying expanded T cells in peripheral blood. Concerning this clone itself: The antigen remains unidentified.

Assay used: immunoSEQ multiplex PCR; TCRdb lists only in-frame clones, some missing. Seen here are about 78,000 clones, roughly 81% observed once, and the top ten hold about 20%. General observations from the study: Over two and four weeks, about 15 and 18 clones changed, versus more than 1 between replicates. Across healthy donors, higher total template counts meant significantly greater roughly two-week count variance.

CDR3 length equals 13 residues. Germline values: CDR1 MGHDK, CDR2 SYGVNS. Trimming cost V 2 bases and J 10 bases, with 9 bases left between them. V gene TRBV25-1 combines with J gene TRBJ1-6, with unresolved D. This receptor was taken from a person aged 18 to 69 in good health. Sequenced material: blood. This CDR3 is CASSEDGLSPLHF. In DNA form, the CDR3 reads TGTGCCAGCAGTGAAGATGGCTTATCACCCCTCCACTTT.